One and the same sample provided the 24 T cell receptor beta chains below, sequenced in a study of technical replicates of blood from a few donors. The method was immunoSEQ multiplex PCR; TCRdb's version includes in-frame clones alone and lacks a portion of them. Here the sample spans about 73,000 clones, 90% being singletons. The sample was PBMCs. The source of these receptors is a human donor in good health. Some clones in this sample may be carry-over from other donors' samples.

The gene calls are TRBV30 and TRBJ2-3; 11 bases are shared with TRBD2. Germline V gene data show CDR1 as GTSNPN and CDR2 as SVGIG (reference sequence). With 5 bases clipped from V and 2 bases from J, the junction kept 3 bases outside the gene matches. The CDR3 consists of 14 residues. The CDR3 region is CAWASGRPTDTQYF. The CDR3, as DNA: TGTGCCTGGGCTAGCGGGAGGCCCACAGATACGCAGTATTTT.

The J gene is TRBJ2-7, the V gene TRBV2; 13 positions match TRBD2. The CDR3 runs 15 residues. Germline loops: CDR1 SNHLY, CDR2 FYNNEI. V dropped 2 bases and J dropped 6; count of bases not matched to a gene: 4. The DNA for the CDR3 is TGTGCCAGCAGTGAAAGGGGACTAGCGGGACGCGAGCAGTACTTC. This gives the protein CASSERGLAGREQYF.

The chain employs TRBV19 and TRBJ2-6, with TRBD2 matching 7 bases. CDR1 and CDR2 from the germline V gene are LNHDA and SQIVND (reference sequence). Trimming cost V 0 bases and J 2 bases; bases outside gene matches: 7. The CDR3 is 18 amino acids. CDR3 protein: CASSIERGKAAGANVLTF. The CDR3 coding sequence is TGTGCCAGTAGTATAGAGCGGGGGAAGGCTGCTGGGGCCAACGTCCTGACTTTC.

CDR3 amino acids: CAWSEQQPRTYNQPQHF. The CDR3 region has the DNA TGTGCCTGGAGTGAACAACAGCCCCGGACATACAATCAGCCCCAGCATTTT. The chain employs TRBV30 and TRBJ1-5, with a possible D match to TRBD1 (5 bases). The CDR3 runs to 17 residues. Germline lookup yields CDR1 GTSNPN and CDR2 SVGIG (reference sequence). The V end lost 1 base, the J end lost 3 bases, and 19 bases lay between the germline ends. The variable domain in full, with the rest retrieved from reference TRBV30 and TRBJ1-5, is SQTIHQWPATLVQPVGSPLSLECTVEGTSNPNLYWYRQAAGRGLQLLFYSVGIGQISSEVPQNLSASRPQDRQFILSSKKLLLSDSGFYLCAWSEQQPRTYNQPQHFGDGTRLSIL.

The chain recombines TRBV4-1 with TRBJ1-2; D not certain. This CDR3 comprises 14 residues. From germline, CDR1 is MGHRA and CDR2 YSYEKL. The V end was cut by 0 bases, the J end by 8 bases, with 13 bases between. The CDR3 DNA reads TGCGCCAGCAGCCAAGACATCTCTCGAGGGGGCTACACCTTC. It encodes CASSQDISRGGYTF.

Written as DNA, the CDR3 is TGTGCCTGGAAGGGACATTCAAATTCACCCCTCCACTTT. Translating gives CAWKGHSNSPLHF. This rearrangement joins TRBV30 to TRBJ1-6; TRBD1 might be the D (6 bases). V gave up 4 bases and J gave up 7 bases, with 11 bases separating them. Germline CDR1 is GTSNPN and CDR2 is SVGIG (reference sequence). The CDR3 runs to 13 residues.

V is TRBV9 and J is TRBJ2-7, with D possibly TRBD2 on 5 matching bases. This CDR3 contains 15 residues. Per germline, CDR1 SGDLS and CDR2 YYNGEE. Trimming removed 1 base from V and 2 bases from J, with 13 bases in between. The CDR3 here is CASSVSWTPAYEQYF. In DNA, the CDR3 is TGTGCCAGCAGCGTAAGCTGGACTCCGGCCTACGAGCAGTACTTC.

Here the CDR3 reads CSVHSLAEAFF. Here the CDR3 DNA reads TGCAGCGTGCACAGTTTGGCTGAAGCTTTCTTT. This rearrangement joins TRBV29-1 to TRBJ1-1; D is unresolved. This CDR3 contains 11 residues. Germline CDR1 reads SQVTM; CDR2 reads ANQGSEA. The V end lost 6 bases, the J end lost 6 bases, and 11 bases lay between the germline ends.

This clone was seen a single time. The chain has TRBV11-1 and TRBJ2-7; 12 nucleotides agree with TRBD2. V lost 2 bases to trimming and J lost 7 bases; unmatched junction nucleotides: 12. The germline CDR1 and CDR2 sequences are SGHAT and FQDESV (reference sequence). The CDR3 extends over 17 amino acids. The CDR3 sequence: CASSLTAELAGGGEQYF. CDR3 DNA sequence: TGTGCCAGCAGCTTAACTGCGGAACTAGCGGGAGGCGGGGAGCAGTACTTC.

This chain's CDR3 is CASSQLGRTHNEQFF. For the CDR3, the DNA is TGCGCCAGCAGCCAACTCGGGAGGACCCACAATGAGCAGTTCTTC. V is TRBV4-1 and J is TRBJ2-1; 7 bases line up with TRBD2. The CDR3 contains 15 residues. V was clipped by 2 bases and J by 5 bases; unmatched bases: 6. Germline V gene sequence: CDR1 MGHRA, CDR2 YSYEKL.

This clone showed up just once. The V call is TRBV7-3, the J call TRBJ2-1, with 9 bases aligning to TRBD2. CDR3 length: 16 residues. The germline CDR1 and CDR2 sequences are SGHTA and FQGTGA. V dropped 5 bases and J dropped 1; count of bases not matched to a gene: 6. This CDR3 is CASSVLAGASYNEQFF. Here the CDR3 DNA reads TGTGCCAGCAGCGTGTTAGCGGGAGCTTCCTACAATGAGCAGTTCTTC.

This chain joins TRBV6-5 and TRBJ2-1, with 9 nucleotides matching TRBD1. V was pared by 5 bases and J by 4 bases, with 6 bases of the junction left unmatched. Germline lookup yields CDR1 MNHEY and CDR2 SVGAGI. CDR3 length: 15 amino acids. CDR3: CASSKTGGGYNEQFF. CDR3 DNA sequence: TGTGCCAGCAGTAAGACAGGGGGTGGATACAATGAGCAGTTCTTC.

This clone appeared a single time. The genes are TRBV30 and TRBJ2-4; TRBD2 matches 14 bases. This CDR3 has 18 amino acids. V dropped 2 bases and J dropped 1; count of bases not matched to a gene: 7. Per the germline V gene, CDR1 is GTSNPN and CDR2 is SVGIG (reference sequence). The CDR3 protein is CAWSKGLAGDLAKNIQYF. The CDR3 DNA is TGTGCCTGGAGTAAGGGACTAGCGGGAGATTTGGCCAAAAACATTCAGTACTTC.

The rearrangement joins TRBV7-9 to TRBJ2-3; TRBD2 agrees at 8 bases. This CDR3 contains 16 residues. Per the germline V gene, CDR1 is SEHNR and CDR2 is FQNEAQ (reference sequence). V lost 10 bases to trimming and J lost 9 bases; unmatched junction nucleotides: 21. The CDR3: CANAPVYEGRGVTQYF. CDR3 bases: TGTGCCAACGCACCCGTCTACGAGGGGCGGGGGGTCACGCAGTATTTT. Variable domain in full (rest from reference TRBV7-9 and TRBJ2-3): DTGVSQNPRHKITKRGQNVTFRCDPISEHNRLYWYRQTLGQGPEFLTYFQNEAQLEKSRLLSDRFSAERPKGSFSTLEIQRTEQGDSAMYLCANAPVYEGRGVTQYFGPGTRLTVL.

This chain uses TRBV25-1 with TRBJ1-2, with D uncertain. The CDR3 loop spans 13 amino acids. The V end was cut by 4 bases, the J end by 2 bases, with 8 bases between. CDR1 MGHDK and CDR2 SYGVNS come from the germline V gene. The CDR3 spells CASSVGGNYGYTF. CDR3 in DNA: TGTGCCAGCAGTGTGGGAGGAAACTATGGCTACACCTTC.

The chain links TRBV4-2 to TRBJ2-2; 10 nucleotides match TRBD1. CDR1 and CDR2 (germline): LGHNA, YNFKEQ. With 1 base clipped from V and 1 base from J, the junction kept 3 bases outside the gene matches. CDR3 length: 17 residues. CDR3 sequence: CASSQGQGALNTGELFF. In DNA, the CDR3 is TGTGCCAGCAGCCAAGGACAGGGGGCTTTGAACACCGGGGAGCTGTTTTTT.

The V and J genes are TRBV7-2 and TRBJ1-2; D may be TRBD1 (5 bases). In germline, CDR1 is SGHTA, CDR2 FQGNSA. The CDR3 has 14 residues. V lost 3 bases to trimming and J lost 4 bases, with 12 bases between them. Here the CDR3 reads CASSLTVVGYGYTF. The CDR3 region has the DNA TGTGCCAGCAGCTTGACAGTAGTTGGCTATGGCTACACCTTC.

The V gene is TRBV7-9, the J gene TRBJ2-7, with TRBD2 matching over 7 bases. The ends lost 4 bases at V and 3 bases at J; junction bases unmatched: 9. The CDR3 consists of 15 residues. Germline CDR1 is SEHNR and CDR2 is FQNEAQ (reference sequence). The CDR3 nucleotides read TGTGCCAGCAGCTCCTTATGGGGGGGGAGCTACGAGCAGTACTTC. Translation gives CASSSLWGGSYEQYF. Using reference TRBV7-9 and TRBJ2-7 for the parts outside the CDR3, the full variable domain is DTGVSQNPRHKITKRGQNVTFRCDPISEHNRLYWYRQTLGQGPEFLTYFQNEAQLEKSRLLSDRFSAERPKGSFSTLEIQRTEQGDSAMYLCASSSLWGGSYEQYFGPGTRLTVT.

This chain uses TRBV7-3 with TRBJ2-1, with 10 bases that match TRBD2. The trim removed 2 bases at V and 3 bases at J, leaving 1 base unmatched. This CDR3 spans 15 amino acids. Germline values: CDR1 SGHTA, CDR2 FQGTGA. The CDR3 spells CASSLGTSVYNEQFF. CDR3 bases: TGTGCCAGCAGCTTAGGGACTAGCGTCTACAATGAGCAGTTCTTC. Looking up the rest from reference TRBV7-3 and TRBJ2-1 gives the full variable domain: GAGVSQTPSNKVTEKGKYVELRCDPISGHTALYWYRQSLGQGPEFLIYFQGTGAADDSGLPNDRFFAVRPEGSVSTLKIQRTERGDSAVYLCASSLGTSVYNEQFFGPGTRLTVL.

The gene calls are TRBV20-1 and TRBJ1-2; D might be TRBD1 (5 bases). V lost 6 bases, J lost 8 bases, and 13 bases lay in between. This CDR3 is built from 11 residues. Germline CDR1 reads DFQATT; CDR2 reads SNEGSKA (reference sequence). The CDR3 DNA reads TGCAGTGCCAGGGAATTGGACGGCTACACCTTC. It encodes CSARELDGYTF.

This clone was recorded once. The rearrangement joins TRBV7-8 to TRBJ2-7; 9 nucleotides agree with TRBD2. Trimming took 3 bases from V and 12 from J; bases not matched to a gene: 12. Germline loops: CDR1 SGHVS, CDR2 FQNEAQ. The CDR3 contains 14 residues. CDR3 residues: CASSLGGGGSPGYF. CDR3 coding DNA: TGTGCCAGCAGCTTGGGCGGGGGGGGTTCCCCAGGGTACTTC.

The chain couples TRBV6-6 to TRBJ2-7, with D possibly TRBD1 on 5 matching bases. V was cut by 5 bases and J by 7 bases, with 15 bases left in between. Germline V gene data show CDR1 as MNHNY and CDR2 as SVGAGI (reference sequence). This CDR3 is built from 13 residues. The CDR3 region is CASSTQGAGEQYF. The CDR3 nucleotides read TGTGCCAGCAGTACCCAAGGGGCTGGGGAGCAGTACTTC.

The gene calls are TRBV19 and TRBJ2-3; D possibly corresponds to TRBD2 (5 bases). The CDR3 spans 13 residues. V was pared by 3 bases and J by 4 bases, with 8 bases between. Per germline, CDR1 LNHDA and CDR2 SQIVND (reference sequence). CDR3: CASSIERADTQYF. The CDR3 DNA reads TGTGCCAGTAGTATTGAGAGGGCAGATACGCAGTATTTT.

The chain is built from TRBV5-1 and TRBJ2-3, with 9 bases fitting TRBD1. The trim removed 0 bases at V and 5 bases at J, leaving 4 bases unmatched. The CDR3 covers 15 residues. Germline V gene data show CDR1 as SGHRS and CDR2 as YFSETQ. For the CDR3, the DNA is TGCGCCAGCAGCTTGGTCGGGACAGGGAGAGATACGCAGTATTTT. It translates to CASSLVGTGRDTQYF. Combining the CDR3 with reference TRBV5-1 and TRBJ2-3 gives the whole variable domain KAGVTQTPRYLIKTRGQQVTLSCSPISGHRSVSWYQQTPGQGLQFLFEYFSETQRNKGNFPGRFSGRQFSNSRSEMNVSTLELGDSALYLCASSLVGTGRDTQYFGPGTRLTVL.